This paragraph reports one T cell receptor beta chain. PCR was performed using 60 Vbeta and 13 Jbeta primers. TCRdb's table, derived via immunoSEQ multiplex PCR, lists solely in-frame clones and lacks some. The table shows about 180,000 clones, with around 79% occurring only once. The sample is drawn from a study of cytomegalovirus exposure and HLA in healthy donors. The CDR3 consists of 13 residues. Germline CDR1 SGDLS, CDR2 YYNGEE. With 0 bases removed from V and 6 bases from J, the gap between germline ends came to 8 bases. This receptor was obtained from a man between 35 and 55 years old in good health and CMV-seropositive. Material for sequencing was PBMCs. The gene calls are TRBV9 and TRBJ2-3; D is unclear. CDR3 amino acids: CASSVEFQDTQYF. For the CDR3, the DNA is TGTGCCAGCAGCGTAGAGTTCCAGGATACGCAGTATTTT. The whole variable domain, filled in from reference TRBV9 and TRBJ2-3, reads DSGVTQTPKHLITATGQRVTLRCSPRSGDLSVYWYQQSLDQGLQFLIQYYNGEERAKGNILERFSAQQFPDLHSELNLSSLELGDSALYFCASSVEFQDTQYFGPGTRLTVL.